The clone carrying this T cell receptor (beta chain) was detected a few times. Its target is not known. The content of samples before DNA extraction was roughly 0.9-11 million cryopreserved PBMC. These data come from a study of long-term antiretroviral therapy in people with HIV. Looking at the study overall: Of all samples, the earliest predate the 2015 immediate-ART recommendation by about a decade. Overall study results and limits: Control repertoires displayed wider CDR3 length ranges than the HIV repertoires.

CDR1 and CDR2 from the germline V gene are SGHKS and YYEKEE (reference sequence). Trimming shortened V by 2 bases and J by 0 bases, and 11 bases separated the two germline ends. The CDR3 length is 15 residues. Researchers ran immunoSEQ v3.0 at survey level. Data came from immunoSEQ multiplex PCR; TCRdb stores just in-frame clones and leaves some out. The sample has tens of thousands of clones; 82% are singletons. This sequence joins TRBV5-5 and TRBJ2-5, with D tentatively TRBD1 or TRBD2 (5 bases each). Sequences were derived from unsorted PBMCs, sampled 2.9 years after starting antiretroviral therapy. The clonotype originates from a man aged 50 to 59 with HIV. The CDR3 DNA is TGTGCCAGCAGCTTAATGGGACCGTACCAAGAGACCCAGTACTTC. This translates into CASSLMGPYQETQYF.